The 11 T cell receptor beta chains given below trace back to one sample, sequenced in a study of blood T cell repertoires in COVID-19. This table comes from immunoSEQ multiplex PCR, and its TCRdb copy is limited to in-frame clones, with some not included. In the table there are 260,000 or so clones, 80% to 90% of which are singletons. Sequences were obtained from peripheral blood. These receptors all come from a woman in her 70s with acute or convalescent COVID-19.

J is TRBJ1-6 and V is TRBV27, with D possibly matching TRBD1 (5 bases). The V end lost 2 bases, the J end lost 7 bases, and 12 bases lay between the germline ends. The CDR3 contains 15 residues. From germline, CDR1 is MNHEY and CDR2 SMNVEV (reference sequence). CDR3: CASSLRQLLNSPLHF. The CDR3, as DNA: TGTGCCAGCAGTTTAAGACAGCTCCTGAATTCACCCCTCCACTTT.

The rearrangement joins TRBV18 to TRBJ1-2; possible D gene TRBD1, 6 bases. Trimming took off 1 base at V and 6 bases at J, with 9 bases between the two ends. There are 13 residues in the CDR3. Germline CDR1 is KGHSH and CDR2 is LQKENI. As DNA, the CDR3 is TGTGCCAGCTCACCACGGGGGCGCGATGGCTACACCTTC. This translates into CASSPRGRDGYTF.

The DNA of the CDR3 is TGTGCCAGCAGTTTAGGACAGGGCCTAAATCAGCCCCAGCATTTT. Amino acids: CASSLGQGLNQPQHF. This chain uses TRBV28 with TRBJ1-5, with 8 bases matching TRBD1. V lost 2 bases, J lost 4 bases, and 4 bases stayed unmatched. Per the germline V gene, CDR1 is MDHEN and CDR2 is SYDVKM. CDR3 length: 15 residues. The variable domain in full, completed from reference TRBV28 and TRBJ1-5, reads DVKVTQSSRYLVKRTGEKVFLECVQDMDHENMFWYRQDPGLGLRLIYFSYDVKMKEKGDIPEGYSVSREKKERFSLILESASTNQTSMYLCASSLGQGLNQPQHFGDGTRLSIL.

This clone appeared a single time. This chain links TRBV18 with TRBJ2-2, with TRBD2 as a possible D gene (6 bases). Trimming pared 1 base from V and 1 base from J, leaving 7 bases between. CDR3 length equals 15 residues. Germline CDR1 is KGHSH and CDR2 is LQKENI. CDR3 nucleotide sequence: TGTGCCAGCTCACCACAGGGAGGGAACACCGGGGAGCTGTTTTTT. Translated: CASSPQGGNTGELFF.

This clone occurred once. The rearrangement joins TRBV6-5 to TRBJ2-2; D is unclear. V was pared by 6 bases and J by 3 bases, with 11 bases between. There are 14 residues in the CDR3. CDR1 is MNHEY and CDR2 is SVGAGI in the germline V gene. The CDR3 region is CASRASPDTGELFF. The CDR3 DNA is TGTGCCAGCAGGGCCAGTCCAGACACCGGGGAGCTGTTTTTT.

The genes are TRBV27 and TRBJ1-1, with D possibly TRBD1 on 5 matching bases. CDR3 length: 14 amino acids. The ends were cut back, 8 bases at V and 0 bases at J, with 13 bases in the middle. CDR1 and CDR2 from the germline V gene are MNHEY and SMNVEV (reference sequence). CDR3 residues: CASRIQGLNTEAFF. Written as DNA, the CDR3 is TGTGCCAGCCGAATTCAGGGCCTGAACACTGAAGCTTTCTTT.

Details on this clone: The same CDR3 can be traced to other DNA sequences in this sample. The J gene is TRBJ1-2, the V gene TRBV3-1 (or the pseudogene TRBV3-2); unclear D gene. V lost 1 base and J lost 4, with 4 bases in between. CDR3 length: 12 residues. Germline loops: CDR1 LGHDT, CDR2 YNNKEL (reference sequence). CDR3 amino acids: CASSQGLYGYTF. CDR3 in DNA: TGTGCCAGCAGCCAAGGGCTCTATGGCTACACCTTC.

The rearrangement links TRBV30 to TRBJ1-5, with D unresolved. Between the trimmed V and J ends, which lost 0 bases and 4 bases, there was a span of 7 bases. There are 13 residues in the CDR3. The germline gives CDR1 GTSNPN, CDR2 SVGIG (reference sequence). The chain's CDR3 is CAWSVLGNQPQHF. The CDR3 region has the DNA TGTGCCTGGAGTGTCCTAGGAAATCAGCCCCAGCATTTT.

The V call is TRBV25-1, the J call TRBJ1-2; maybe TRBD1 (5 bases). CDR1 and CDR2 (germline): MGHDK, SYGVNS. This CDR3 comprises 13 residues. V was trimmed by 4 bases and J by 4 bases, leaving 10 bases between them. CDR3 protein: CASSAGLPYGYTF. The CDR3 DNA sequence: TGTGCCAGCAGTGCAGGGTTACCCTATGGCTACACCTTC.

The CDR3 region has the DNA TGTGCCAGCAGCTTAAGGGTAGCGGGGGGCGGCGAGCAGTACTTC. This codes for CASSLRVAGGGEQYF. V is TRBV5-4 and J is TRBJ2-7; 10 bases are a match to TRBD2. Germline V CDR1 and CDR2: SGHNT, YYREEE (reference sequence). Trimming cost V 2 bases and J 6 bases; bases outside gene matches: 8. This CDR3 has 15 amino acids.

The chain employs TRBV3-1 (or the pseudogene TRBV3-2) and TRBJ2-3, with 11 bases fitting TRBD2. Germline V gene data show CDR1 as LGHDT and CDR2 as YNNKEL (reference sequence). The V segment lost 5 bases and the J segment 2 bases; nucleotides outside the gene matches: 6. The CDR3 covers 16 residues. CDR3 loop: CASSDTSGGYTDTQYF. Written as DNA, the CDR3 is TGTGCCAGCAGCGACACTAGCGGGGGTTACACAGATACGCAGTATTTT.